The sequence of this T cell receptor (beta chain) was determined in a study of T cell clonotyping in hematopoietic cell transplantation. Described time point: recipient sample about 28 days before transplant, after cytoreduction. Clones were sequenced by immunoSEQ multiplex PCR, and TCRdb holds only the in-frame ones, with some missing. This sample has about 49,000 clones, with over 75% found just once. CDR1 is GTSNPN and CDR2 is SVGIG in the germline V gene (reference sequence). The CDR3 is made up of 14 amino acids. The ends were cut back, 2 bases at V and 3 bases at J, with 14 bases in the middle.

This receptor was taken from a man in his sixties with biphenotypic leukemia. Some clones in this sample may be carry-over from other donors' samples. The sequencing here drew on peripheral blood mononuclear cells, taken before stem cell transplant. V and J are TRBV30 and TRBJ2-7, with D perhaps TRBD2 (5 bases). Here the CDR3 DNA reads TGTGCCTGGAGTACTGGCGAGGGAAGCTACGAGCAGTACTTC. This encodes CAWSTGEGSYEQYF.